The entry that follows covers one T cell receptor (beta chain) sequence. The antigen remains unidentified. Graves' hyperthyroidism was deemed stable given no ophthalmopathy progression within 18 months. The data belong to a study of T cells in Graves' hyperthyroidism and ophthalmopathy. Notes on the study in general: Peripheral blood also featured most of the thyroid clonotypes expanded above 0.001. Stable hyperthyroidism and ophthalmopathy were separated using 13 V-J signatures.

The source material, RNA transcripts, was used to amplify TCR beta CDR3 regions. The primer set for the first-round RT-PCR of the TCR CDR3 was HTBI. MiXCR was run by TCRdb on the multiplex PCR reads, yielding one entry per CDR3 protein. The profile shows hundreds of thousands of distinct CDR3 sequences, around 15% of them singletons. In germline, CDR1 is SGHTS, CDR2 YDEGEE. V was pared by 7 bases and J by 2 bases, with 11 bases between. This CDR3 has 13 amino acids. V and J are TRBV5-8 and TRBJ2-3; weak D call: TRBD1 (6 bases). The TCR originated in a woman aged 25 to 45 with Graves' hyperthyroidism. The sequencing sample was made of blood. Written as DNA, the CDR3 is TGTGCCAGCGACCAGGGGCCCACAGATACGCAGTATTTT. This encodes CASDQGPTDTQYF.